These 2 T cell receptor beta chains originate from one sample sequenced in a study of T cell changes during pregnancy in multiple sclerosis. Using immunoSEQ multiplex PCR, the repertoire was profiled, and TCRdb retains in-frame clones only, with some absent. The table shows about 50,000 clones, with about 90% occurring only once. This sample comprised CD4+ T cells from peripheral blood mononuclear cells, obtained after pregnancy. The origin of the receptors is a female donor in good health, enrolled as a control in a pregnancy study.

The count of this clone is one. The V and J genes are TRBV9 and TRBJ2-1; TRBD2 matches at 8 bases. The V gene's germline CDR1 is SGDLS and CDR2 YYNGEE. Germline trimming cut 3 bases from V and 7 bases from J; bases unmatched to any gene: 12. The CDR3 extends over 16 amino acids. CDR3 sequence: CASSAGGAGSPNEQFF. CDR3 sequence (DNA): TGTGCCAGCAGCGCGGGAGGGGCCGGGTCACCGAATGAGCAGTTCTTC.

The CDR3 is CATVGALRYGYTF. Here the CDR3 DNA reads TGTGCGACGGTAGGGGCGCTCCGCTATGGCTACACCTTC. The chain links TRBV5-4 to TRBJ1-2; D may be TRBD1 (5 bases). From germline, CDR1 is SGHNT and CDR2 YYREEE (reference sequence). CDR3 length: 13 residues.